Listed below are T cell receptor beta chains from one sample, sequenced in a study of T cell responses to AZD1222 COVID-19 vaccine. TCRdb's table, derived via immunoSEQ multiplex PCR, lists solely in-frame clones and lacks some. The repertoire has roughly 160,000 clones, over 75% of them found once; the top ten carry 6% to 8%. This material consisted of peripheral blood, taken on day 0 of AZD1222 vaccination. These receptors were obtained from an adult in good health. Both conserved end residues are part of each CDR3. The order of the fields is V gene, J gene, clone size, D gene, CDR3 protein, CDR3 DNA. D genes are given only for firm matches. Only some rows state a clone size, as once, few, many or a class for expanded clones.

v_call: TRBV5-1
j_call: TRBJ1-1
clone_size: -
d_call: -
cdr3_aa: CASSWGDGTEAFF
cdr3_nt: TGCGCCAGCAGCTGGGGGGATGGCACTGAAGCTTTCTTT

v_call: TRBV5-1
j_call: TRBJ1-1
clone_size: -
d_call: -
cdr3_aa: CASSFLGTNTEAFF
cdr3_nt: TGCGCCAGCAGCTTCCTCGGTACAAACACTGAAGCTTTCTTT

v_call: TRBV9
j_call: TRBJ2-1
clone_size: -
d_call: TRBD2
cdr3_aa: CASSVLLAGGLDEQFF
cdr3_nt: TGTGCCAGCAGCGTCCTACTTGCGGGGGGGCTCGATGAGCAGTTCTTC

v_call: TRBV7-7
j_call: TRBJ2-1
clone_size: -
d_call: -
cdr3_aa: CASSRIVGVGEQFF
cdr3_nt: TGTGCTAGCAGCCGTATTGTGGGGGTTGGTGAGCAGTTCTTC

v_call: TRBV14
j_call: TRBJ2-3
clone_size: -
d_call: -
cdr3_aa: CASSQAERDTQYF
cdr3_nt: TGTGCCAGCAGCCAAGCGGAGCGTGACACGCAGTATTTT

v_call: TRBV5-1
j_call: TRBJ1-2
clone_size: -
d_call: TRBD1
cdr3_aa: CASSLSDRVGGYTF
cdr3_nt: TGCGCCAGCAGCTTGAGCGACAGGGTAGGTGGCTACACCTTC

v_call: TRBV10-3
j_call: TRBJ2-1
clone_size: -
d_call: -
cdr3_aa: CAISERAGTKYNEQFF
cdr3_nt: TGTGCCATCAGTGAACGGGCAGGGACGAAATACAATGAGCAGTTCTTC

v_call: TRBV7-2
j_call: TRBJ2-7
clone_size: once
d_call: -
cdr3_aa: CASSPREAYEQYF
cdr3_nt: TGTGCCAGCAGCCCCAGGGAGGCCTACGAGCAGTACTTC

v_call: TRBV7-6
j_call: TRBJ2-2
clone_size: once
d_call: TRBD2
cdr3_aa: CASSPGSGGAFAGELFF
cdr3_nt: TGTGCCAGCAGCCCCGGGAGCGGGGGGGCGTTTGCCGGGGAGCTGTTTTTT

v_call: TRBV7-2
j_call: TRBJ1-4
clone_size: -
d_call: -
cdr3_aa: CASSYYRSRSELFF
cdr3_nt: TGTGCCAGCAGCTACTACAGAAGCCGGTCGGAACTGTTTTTT

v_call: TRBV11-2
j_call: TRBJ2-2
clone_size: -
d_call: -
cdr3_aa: CASSLGTGELFF
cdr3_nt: TGTGCCAGCAGCTTAGGGACCGGGGAGCTGTTTTTT

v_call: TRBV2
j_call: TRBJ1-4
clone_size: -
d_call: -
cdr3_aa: CASSEWAGANEKLFF
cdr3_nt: TGTGCCAGCAGTGAATGGGCCGGGGCTAATGAAAAACTGTTTTTT

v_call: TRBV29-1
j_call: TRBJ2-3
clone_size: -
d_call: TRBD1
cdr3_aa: CSVAKGQTIGGTDTQYF
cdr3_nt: TGCAGCGTTGCCAAGGGACAGACCATTGGAGGCACAGATACGCAGTATTTT

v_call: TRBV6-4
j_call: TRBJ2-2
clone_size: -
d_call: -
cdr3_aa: CASSDSGYTGELFF
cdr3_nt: TGTGCCAGCAGTGACTCAGGATACACCGGGGAGCTGTTTTTT

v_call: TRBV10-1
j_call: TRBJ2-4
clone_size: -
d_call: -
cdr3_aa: CASSDSSSLIAKNIQYF
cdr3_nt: TGCGCCAGCAGTGATTCTAGCTCCCTTATCGCCAAAAACATTCAGTACTTC

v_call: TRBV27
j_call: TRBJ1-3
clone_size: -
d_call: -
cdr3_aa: CASSLSGDRNTIYF
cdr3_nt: TGTGCCAGCAGTTTATCGGGGGACCGAAACACCATATATTTT

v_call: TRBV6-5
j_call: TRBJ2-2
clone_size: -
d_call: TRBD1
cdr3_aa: CASRSGTGNTGELFF
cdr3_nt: TGTGCCAGCAGATCCGGGACAGGGAACACCGGGGAGCTGTTTTTT

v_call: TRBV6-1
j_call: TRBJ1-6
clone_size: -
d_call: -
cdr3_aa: CASSAQLAGHYNSPLHF
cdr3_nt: TGTGCCAGCAGTGCACAGTTAGCGGGACACTATAATTCACCCCTCCACTTT

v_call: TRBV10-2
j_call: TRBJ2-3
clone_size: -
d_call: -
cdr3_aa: CASMAPTDTQYF
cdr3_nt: TGCGCCAGCATGGCCCCCACAGATACGCAGTATTTT

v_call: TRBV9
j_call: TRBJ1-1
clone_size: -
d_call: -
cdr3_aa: CASSGRLSTDTEAFF
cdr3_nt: TGTGCCAGCAGCGGACGGCTTAGTACTGACACTGAAGCTTTCTTT

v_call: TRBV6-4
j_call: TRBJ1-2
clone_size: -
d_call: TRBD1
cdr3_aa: CASSPGGEDHGYTF
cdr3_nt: TGTGCCAGCAGTCCAGGGGGCGAAGACCACGGCTACACCTTC

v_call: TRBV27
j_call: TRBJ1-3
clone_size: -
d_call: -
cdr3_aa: CASKEVGMGNTIYF
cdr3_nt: TGTGCCAGCAAAGAGGTGGGAATGGGAAACACCATATATTTT

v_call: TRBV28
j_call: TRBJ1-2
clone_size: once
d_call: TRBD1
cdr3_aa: CASITTGLRGYGYTF
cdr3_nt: TGTGCCAGCATCACGACAGGGCTGAGGGGCTATGGCTACACCTTC

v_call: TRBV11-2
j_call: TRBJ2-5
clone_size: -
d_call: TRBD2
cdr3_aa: CASSLGLAGGLQETQYF
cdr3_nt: TGTGCCAGCAGCTTAGGACTAGCGGGGGGGCTCCAAGAGACCCAGTACTTC

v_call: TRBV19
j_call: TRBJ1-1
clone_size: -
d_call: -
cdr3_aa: CASSIEPRLEDRPHAEAFF
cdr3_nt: TGTGCCAGTAGTATAGAGCCCCGGTTGGAGGACAGACCACACGCTGAAGCTTTCTTT

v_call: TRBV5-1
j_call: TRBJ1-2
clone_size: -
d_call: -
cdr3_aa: CASSPGYGFRGYTF
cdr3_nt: TGCGCCAGCAGCCCTGGGTACGGGTTTCGGGGCTACACCTTC

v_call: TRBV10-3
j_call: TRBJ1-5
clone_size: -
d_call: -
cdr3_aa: CAIRGGGGNQPQHF
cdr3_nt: TGTGCCATCAGGGGTGGGGGGGGCAATCAGCCCCAGCATTTT

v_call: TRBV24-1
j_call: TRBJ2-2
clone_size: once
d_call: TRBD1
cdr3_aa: CATSSRGRVGSGELFF
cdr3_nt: TGTGCCACCAGTAGCAGGGGGCGGGTCGGATCCGGGGAGCTGTTTTTT

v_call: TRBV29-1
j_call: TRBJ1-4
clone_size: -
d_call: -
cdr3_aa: CSVQGLMKREKLFF
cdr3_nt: TGCAGCGTTCAGGGACTGATGAAGCGGGAAAAACTGTTTTTT

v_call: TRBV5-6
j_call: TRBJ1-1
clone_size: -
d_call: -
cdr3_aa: CASSLPGAGVTEAFF
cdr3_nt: TGTGCCAGCAGCTTGCCCGGGGCAGGGGTCACTGAAGCTTTCTTT

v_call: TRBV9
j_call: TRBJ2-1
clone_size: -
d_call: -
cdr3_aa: CASSAGTAYNEQFF
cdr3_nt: TGTGCCAGCAGCGCCGGGACTGCCTACAATGAGCAGTTCTTC

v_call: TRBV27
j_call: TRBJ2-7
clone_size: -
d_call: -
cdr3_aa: CASSLMGTQGPYEQYF
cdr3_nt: TGTGCCAGCAGTTTAATGGGTACGCAGGGTCCTTACGAGCAGTACTTC

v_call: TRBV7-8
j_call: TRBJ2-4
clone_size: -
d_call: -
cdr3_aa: CASSLEGYFDKNIQYF
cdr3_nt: TGTGCCAGCAGCTTAGAAGGGTACTTTGACAAAAACATTCAGTACTTC

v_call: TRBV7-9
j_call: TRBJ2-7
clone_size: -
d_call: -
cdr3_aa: CASSPPAGSTYEQYF
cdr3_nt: TGTGCCAGCAGCCCACCAGCAGGTTCTACCTACGAGCAGTACTTC

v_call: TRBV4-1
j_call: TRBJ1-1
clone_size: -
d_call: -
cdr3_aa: CASSEYGQGLTEAFF
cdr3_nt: TGCGCCAGCAGCGAATACGGGCAGGGATTGACTGAAGCTTTCTTT

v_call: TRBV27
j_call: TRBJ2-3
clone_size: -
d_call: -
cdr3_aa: CASSFYIGGPDTQYF
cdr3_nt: TGTGCCAGCAGTTTCTATATTGGAGGTCCAGATACGCAGTATTTT

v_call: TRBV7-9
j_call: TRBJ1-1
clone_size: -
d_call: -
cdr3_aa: CASSLVTGTEAFF
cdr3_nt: TGTGCCAGCAGCTTAGTGACAGGTACTGAAGCTTTCTTT

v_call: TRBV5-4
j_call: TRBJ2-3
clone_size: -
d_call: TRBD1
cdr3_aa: CASSHGQGVTDTQYF
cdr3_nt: TGTGCCAGCAGCCACGGACAGGGTGTAACAGATACGCAGTATTTT

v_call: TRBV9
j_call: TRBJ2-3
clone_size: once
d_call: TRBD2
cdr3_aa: CASTLGTSGGTDTQYF
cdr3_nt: TGTGCCAGCACCCTAGGTACTAGCGGGGGCACAGATACGCAGTATTTT

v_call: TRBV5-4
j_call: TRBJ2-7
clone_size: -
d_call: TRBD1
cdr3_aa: CASSITGAYEQYF
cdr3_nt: TGTGCCAGCAGCATAACAGGGGCCTACGAGCAGTACTTC

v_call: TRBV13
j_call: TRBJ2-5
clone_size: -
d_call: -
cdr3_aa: CASSLGPGKETQYF
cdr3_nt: TGTGCCAGCAGCTTAGGCCCAGGGAAAGAGACCCAGTACTTC

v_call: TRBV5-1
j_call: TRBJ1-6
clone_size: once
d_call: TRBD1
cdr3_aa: CASSPGGANNSPLHF
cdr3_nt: TGCGCCAGCAGCCCAGGGGGCGCGAATAATTCACCCCTCCACTTT

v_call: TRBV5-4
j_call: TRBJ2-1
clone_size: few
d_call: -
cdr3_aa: CASSLDGVLNEQFF
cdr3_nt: TGTGCCAGCAGCTTGGATGGAGTACTCAATGAGCAGTTCTTC

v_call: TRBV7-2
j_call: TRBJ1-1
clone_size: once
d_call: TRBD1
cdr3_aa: CASSDQGGLVNTEAFF
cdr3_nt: TGTGCCAGCAGCGATCAGGGGGGGCTAGTGAACACTGAAGCTTTCTTT

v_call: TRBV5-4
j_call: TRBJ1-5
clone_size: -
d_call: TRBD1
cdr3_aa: CASSVDRGSQHF
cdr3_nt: TGTGCCAGCAGCGTGGACAGGGGGTCCCAGCATTTT

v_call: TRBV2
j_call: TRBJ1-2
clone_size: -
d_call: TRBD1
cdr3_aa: CASSPGQQGYGYTF
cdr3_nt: TGTGCCAGCAGTCCGGGACAGCAAGGCTATGGCTACACCTTC

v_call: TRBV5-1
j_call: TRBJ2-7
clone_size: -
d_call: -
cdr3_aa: CASSLFPAGAFYEQYF
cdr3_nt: TGCGCCAGCAGCTTATTCCCGGCAGGCGCATTCTACGAGCAGTACTTC

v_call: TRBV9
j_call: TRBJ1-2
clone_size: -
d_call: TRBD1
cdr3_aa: CASSVTPTGVYGYTF
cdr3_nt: TGTGCCAGCAGCGTAACCCCGACAGGGGTCTATGGCTACACCTTC

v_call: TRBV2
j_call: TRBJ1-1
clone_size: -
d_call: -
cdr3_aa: CASASVGRVTEAFF
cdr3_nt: TGTGCCAGCGCGAGCGTCGGACGGGTCACTGAAGCTTTCTTT

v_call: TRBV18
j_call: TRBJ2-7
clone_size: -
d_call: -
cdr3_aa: CASSSEGGEQYF
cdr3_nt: TGTGCCAGCTCAAGCGAAGGGGGCGAGCAGTACTTC

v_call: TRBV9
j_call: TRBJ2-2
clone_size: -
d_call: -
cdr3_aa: CASSAIDTGELFF
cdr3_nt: TGTGCCAGCAGCGCAATCGACACCGGGGAGCTGTTTTTT

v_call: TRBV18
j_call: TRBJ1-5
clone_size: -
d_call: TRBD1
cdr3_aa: CASSPGQSNQPQHF
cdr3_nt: TGTGCCAGCTCACCGGGACAGAGCAATCAGCCCCAGCATTTT

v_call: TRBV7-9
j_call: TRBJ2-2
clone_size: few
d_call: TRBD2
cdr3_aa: CASTLAGSNTGELFF
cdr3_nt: TGTGCCAGCACACTAGCGGGGAGTAACACCGGGGAGCTGTTTTTT

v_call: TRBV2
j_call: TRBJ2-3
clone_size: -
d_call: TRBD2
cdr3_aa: CARTKAGGRDTQYF
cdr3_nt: TGTGCGCGCACAAAGGCGGGGGGGCGAGATACGCAGTATTTT

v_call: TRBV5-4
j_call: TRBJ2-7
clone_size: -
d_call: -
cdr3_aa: CASSPNAVTYEQYF
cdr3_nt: TGTGCCAGCAGCCCGAATGCAGTTACCTACGAGCAGTACTTC

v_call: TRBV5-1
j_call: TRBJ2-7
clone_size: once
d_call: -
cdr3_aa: CASSLATSGTGAYEQYF
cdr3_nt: TGCGCCAGCAGCTTGGCTACATCCGGGACCGGGGCCTACGAGCAGTACTTC

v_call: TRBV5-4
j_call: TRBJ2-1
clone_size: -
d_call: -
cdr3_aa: CASSLEVVGNEQFF
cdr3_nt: TGTGCCAGCAGCTTGGAGGTGGTGGGCAATGAGCAGTTCTTC